The rows below give T cell receptor beta chains drawn from one sample of a study of blood T cell repertoires in COVID-19. Data came from immunoSEQ multiplex PCR; TCRdb stores just in-frame clones and leaves some out. This table has a few hundred thousand clones, 80% to 90% appearing once. Input material: peripheral blood. The receptors were gathered from a man under 40 with acute or convalescent COVID-19. CDR3s include the opening cysteine and the closing phenylalanine or tryptophan. Each record gives: V gene, D gene, clone size, J gene, CDR3 protein, CDR3 DNA. D genes are given only for firm matches. Clone size is stated in some rows and not others, as once, few, many or a class when expanded.

TRBV5-5	TRBD2	few	TRBJ2-1	CASSLEGLGHEQFF	TGTGCCAGCAGCTTGGAGGGACTAGGCCATGAGCAGTTCTTC
TRBV6-5	-	-	TRBJ1-6	CASIEQGDNSPLHF	TGTGCCAGCATAGAACAGGGCGATAATTCACCCCTCCACTTT
TRBV11-3	-	-	TRBJ2-1	CASSWARNNEQFF	TGTGCCAGCAGCTGGGCCAGAAACAATGAGCAGTTCTTC
TRBV28	TRBD1	-	TRBJ1-3	CASSLDRDGNTIYF	TGTGCCAGCAGTCTGGACAGGGACGGAAACACCATATATTTT
TRBV27	TRBD2	-	TRBJ2-1	CASSPDEGLAGGLYNEQFF	TGTGCCAGCAGTCCCGACGAGGGACTAGCGGGAGGTCTCTACAATGAGCAGTTCTTC
TRBV28	-	-	TRBJ1-2	CASSLWMKTYKDYGYTF	TGTGCCAGCAGTTTATGGATGAAAACTTATAAAGACTATGGCTACACCTTC
TRBV28	-	-	TRBJ1-1	CASTWTGGSYEAFF	TGTGCCAGCACCTGGACGGGAGGGTCTTACGAAGCTTTCTTT
TRBV11-2	-	once	TRBJ1-2	CASSPDRQSNYGYTF	TGTGCCAGCAGCCCCGATAGACAGAGTAACTATGGCTACACCTTC
TRBV6-5	-	-	TRBJ2-2	CASSYPIVGGTGELFF	TGTGCCAGCAGTTACCCTATTGTCGGGGGCACCGGGGAGCTGTTTTTT
TRBV19	-	-	TRBJ1-1	CASSIRGRNTEAFF	TGTGCCAGTAGTATACGGGGTCGGAACACTGAAGCTTTCTTT
TRBV11-3	-	-	TRBJ1-1	CASSLFSDTEAFF	TGTGCCAGCAGCTTGTTTTCTGACACTGAAGCTTTCTTT
TRBV20-1	-	-	TRBJ1-3	CSASSFNLLSGNTIYF	TGCAGTGCTAGTTCGTTTAACCTACTCTCTGGAAACACCATATATTTT
TRBV4-2	-	-	TRBJ1-3	CASSQAEKIPGNTIYF	TGTGCCAGCAGCCAAGCGGAGAAGATCCCTGGAAACACCATATATTTT
TRBV24-1	TRBD2	-	TRBJ2-5	CATSAGIAGTSGETQYF	TGTGCCACCAGTGCTGGAATAGCGGGGACGTCTGGCGAGACCCAGTACTTC
TRBV3-1/TRBV3-2	TRBD1	-	TRBJ1-2	CASSLPGQGAAGYTF	TGTGCCAGCAGCCTCCCCGGACAGGGGGCGGCTGGCTACACCTTC
TRBV3-1/TRBV3-2	-	-	TRBJ1-6	CASSPRAADSPLHF	TGTGCCAGCAGCCCGCGGGCCGCAGACTCACCCCTCCACTTT
TRBV4-1	TRBD2	once	TRBJ2-2	CASSLGGGRTGELFF	TGCGCCAGCAGCCTCGGGGGGGGCCGGACCGGGGAGCTGTTTTTT
TRBV5-1	-	-	TRBJ2-1	CASSLGGFSNFQFF	TGCGCCAGCAGCTTGGGAGGTTTTTCAAACTTTCAGTTCTTC
TRBV10-1	TRBD1	-	TRBJ2-7	CASSSRAGDRGYEQYF	TGCGCCAGCAGCAGCCGCGCCGGTGACAGGGGCTACGAGCAGTACTTC
TRBV5-4	-	-	TRBJ2-7	CASNLEQGGDEQYF	TGTGCCAGCAACCTCGAGCAGGGCGGGGACGAGCAGTACTTC
TRBV9	-	-	TRBJ1-1	CASSGLGNTEAFF	TGTGCCAGCAGTGGGCTGGGGAACACTGAAGCTTTCTTT
TRBV28	TRBD1	-	TRBJ1-1	CASSSYGQGTGTEAFF	TGTGCCAGCAGTTCCTACGGACAGGGTACGGGCACTGAAGCTTTCTTT
TRBV18	TRBD2	-	TRBJ2-7	CASSPGGGYEQYF	TGTGCCAGCTCCCCCGGGGGGGGCTACGAGCAGTACTTC
TRBV27	TRBD1	-	TRBJ1-6	CAGRGTGFSYNSPLHF	TGTGCCGGCAGAGGGACAGGTTTCTCCTATAATTCACCCCTCCACTTT
TRBV3-1/TRBV3-2	-	few	TRBJ1-6	CASSSPGGPLHF	TGTGCCAGCAGCTCCCCGGGAGGACCCCTCCACTTT
TRBV5-1	-	-	TRBJ1-6	CASSLDRANSPLHF	TGCGCCAGCAGCTTGGACAGGGCAAATTCACCCCTCCACTTT
TRBV6-6	TRBD1	-	TRBJ1-5	CASSHGQGRRSNQPQHF	TGTGCCAGCAGTCACGGACAGGGAAGGCGGAGCAATCAGCCCCAGCATTTT
TRBV14	-	-	TRBJ1-1	CASSQDLGGTEAFF	TGTGCCAGCAGCCAAGATTTGGGGGGCACTGAAGCTTTCTTT
TRBV18	TRBD1	-	TRBJ2-7	CASSSRTGEGEQYF	TGTGCCAGCTCAAGTAGGACAGGGGAGGGCGAGCAGTACTTC
TRBV5-6	TRBD2	-	TRBJ2-7	CASSLAKGTRPYEQYF	TGTGCCAGCAGCTTGGCCAAGGGGACTAGACCCTACGAGCAGTACTTC
TRBV2	-	-	TRBJ2-3	CASSERGWGTDTQYF	TGTGCCAGCAGTGAAAGGGGGTGGGGCACAGATACGCAGTATTTT
TRBV18	TRBD1	-	TRBJ2-3	CASSPPLGQGAADTQYF	TGTGCCAGCTCCCCACCTTTGGGACAGGGGGCTGCAGATACGCAGTATTTT
TRBV11-2	TRBD1	-	TRBJ1-5	CASSADRTNQPQHF	TGTGCCAGCAGTGCGGACAGGACAAATCAGCCCCAGCATTTT
TRBV5-8	-	-	TRBJ2-1	CASSLEVTAYNEQFF	TGTGCCAGCAGCTTGGAAGTCACGGCCTACAATGAGCAGTTCTTC
TRBV14	-	-	TRBJ1-3	CASSQARVSGNTIYF	TGTGCCAGCAGCCAAGCACGGGTCTCTGGAAACACCATATATTTT
TRBV6-4	TRBD2	-	TRBJ2-5	CASRRSGGAGETQYF	TGTGCCAGCAGGAGAAGCGGGGGGGCTGGAGAGACCCAGTACTTC
TRBV11-2	-	-	TRBJ2-3	CASSFRHPTDTQYF	TGTGCCAGCAGCTTTAGACACCCCACAGATACGCAGTATTTT
TRBV11-2	-	once	TRBJ1-5	CASSSSGGEWPQHF	TGTGCCAGCAGCTCGTCCGGGGGGGAGTGGCCCCAGCATTTT
TRBV5-4	TRBD1	once	TRBJ1-4	CASSLTAGGRGEKLFF	TGTGCCAGCAGCTTGACGGCAGGGGGTAGAGGTGAAAAACTGTTTTTT
TRBV6-2/TRBV6-3	-	few	TRBJ2-6	CASSSGVSGANVLTF	TGTGCCAGCAGTTCCGGGGTTTCTGGGGCCAACGTCCTGACTTTC
TRBV5-4	-	-	TRBJ2-3	CASSSPDRKVPDTQYF	TGTGCCAGCAGCTCTCCAGACAGAAAGGTCCCAGATACGCAGTATTTT
TRBV19	-	once	TRBJ2-7	CASSILPRGTSSYEQYF	TGTGCCAGTAGTATACTGCCTCGGGGAACAAGCTCCTACGAGCAGTACTTC
TRBV27	-	-	TRBJ1-3	CASSINSGNTIYF	TGTGCCAGCAGTATAAACTCTGGAAACACCATATATTTT
TRBV23-1	TRBD1	once	TRBJ2-7	CASSQIFREGQRTYEQYF	TGCGCCAGCAGTCAAATCTTCCGAGAGGGACAGAGGACCTACGAGCAGTACTTC
TRBV28	-	-	TRBJ1-1	CASSTPRAPRRTKAFF	TGTGCCAGCAGTACTCCCCGGGCCCCTCGAAGGACAAAAGCTTTCTTT
TRBV7-6	TRBD1	once	TRBJ2-3	CASSLGGQGADTQYF	TGTGCCAGCAGCTTAGGCGGACAGGGGGCAGATACGCAGTATTTT
TRBV6-1	TRBD1	few	TRBJ2-6	CASSAAQGAGANVLTF	TGTGCCAGCAGTGCCGCACAGGGGGCTGGGGCCAACGTCCTGACTTTC